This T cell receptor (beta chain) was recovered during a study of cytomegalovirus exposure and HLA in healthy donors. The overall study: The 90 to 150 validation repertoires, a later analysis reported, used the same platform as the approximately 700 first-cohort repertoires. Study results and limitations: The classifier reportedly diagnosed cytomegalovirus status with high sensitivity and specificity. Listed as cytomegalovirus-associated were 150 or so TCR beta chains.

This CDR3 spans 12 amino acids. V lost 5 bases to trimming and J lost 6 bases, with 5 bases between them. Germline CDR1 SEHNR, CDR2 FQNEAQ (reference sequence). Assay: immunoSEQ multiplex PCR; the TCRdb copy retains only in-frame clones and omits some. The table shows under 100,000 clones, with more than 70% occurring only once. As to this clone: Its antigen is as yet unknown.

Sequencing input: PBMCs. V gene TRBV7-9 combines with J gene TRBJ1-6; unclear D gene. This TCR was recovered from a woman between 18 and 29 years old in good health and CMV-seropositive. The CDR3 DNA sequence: TGTGCCAGCAGCCCCCTTAATTCACCCCTCCACTTT. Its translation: CASSPLNSPLHF.